These T cell receptor beta chains were read from a single sample in a study of persistence of HIV-infected CD4 T cells. Assay used: immunoSEQ multiplex PCR; TCRdb lists only in-frame clones, some missing. In the table there are some 13,000 clones, roughly 70% of which are singletons. No antigen is known for these receptors. Source: CD4+ T cells sorted from PBMCs after roughly 20-hour stimulation, taken from a patient who received antiretroviral therapy. Receptor source: an adult man with HIV who was CMV-seropositive. Both conserved end residues are part of each CDR3. Each record gives: CDR3 length, J gene, clone size, V gene, D gene, CDR3 protein, CDR3 DNA. D genes are given only for firm matches. Part of the rows lack a size; the others show once, few, many or a class for expanded clones.

cdr3_length: 14; j_call: TRBJ1-6; clone_size: NA; v_call: TRBV6-5; d_call: NA; cdr3_aa: CASNREGNNSPLHF; cdr3_nt: TGTGCCAGCAACCGGGAGGGAAACAATTCACCCCTCCACTTT
cdr3_length: 15; j_call: TRBJ2-3; clone_size: NA; v_call: TRBV24-1; d_call: NA; cdr3_aa: CATSDFGGRSDTQYF; cdr3_nt: TGTGCCACCAGTGATTTCGGGGGGCGATCAGATACGCAGTATTTT
cdr3_length: 16; j_call: TRBJ1-4; clone_size: NA; v_call: TRBV5-1; d_call: NA; cdr3_aa: CASSVIMAGRNEKLFF; cdr3_nt: TGCGCCAGCAGCGTCATCATGGCCGGCCGTAATGAAAAACTGTTTTTT
cdr3_length: 14; j_call: TRBJ2-1; clone_size: NA; v_call: TRBV6-2/TRBV6-3; d_call: NA; cdr3_aa: CASSLGGSYNEQFF; cdr3_nt: TGTGCCAGCAGCCTCGGGGGCTCCTACAATGAGCAGTTCTTC
cdr3_length: 14; j_call: TRBJ2-5; clone_size: NA; v_call: TRBV7-9; d_call: TRBD1; cdr3_aa: CASANYRGQETQYF; cdr3_nt: TGTGCCAGCGCAAATTACAGGGGCCAAGAGACCCAGTACTTC
cdr3_length: 13; j_call: TRBJ1-4; clone_size: NA; v_call: TRBV5-5; d_call: NA; cdr3_aa: CASSLGVNEKLFF; cdr3_nt: TGTGCCAGCAGCTTGGGAGTAAACGAAAAACTGTTTTTT
cdr3_length: 15; j_call: TRBJ2-7; clone_size: NA; v_call: TRBV6-5; d_call: TRBD1; cdr3_aa: CASSLRDRGHNEQYF; cdr3_nt: TGTGCCAGCAGTCTCCGGGACAGGGGGCACAACGAGCAGTACTTC
cdr3_length: 14; j_call: TRBJ1-5; clone_size: few; v_call: TRBV3-1/TRBV3-2; d_call: NA; cdr3_aa: CASPRQVLNQPQHF; cdr3_nt: TGTGCCAGCCCCCGACAGGTACTCAATCAGCCCCAGCATTTT
cdr3_length: 11; j_call: TRBJ2-7; clone_size: NA; v_call: TRBV7-8; d_call: NA; cdr3_aa: CASSLFYEQYF; cdr3_nt: TGTGCCAGCAGCTTATTCTACGAGCAGTACTTC
cdr3_length: 13; j_call: TRBJ1-4; clone_size: NA; v_call: TRBV28; d_call: NA; cdr3_aa: CASYAGPNEKLFF; cdr3_nt: TGTGCCAGTTACGCGGGACCTAATGAAAAACTGTTTTTT
cdr3_length: 15; j_call: TRBJ1-1; clone_size: NA; v_call: TRBV18; d_call: TRBD1; cdr3_aa: CASSPWTGGNTEAFF; cdr3_nt: TGTGCCAGCTCACCATGGACAGGGGGAAATACTGAAGCTTTCTTT
cdr3_length: 15; j_call: TRBJ1-1; clone_size: NA; v_call: TRBV7-2; d_call: NA; cdr3_aa: CASSLGLVGNTEAFF; cdr3_nt: TGTGCCAGCAGCCTAGGGCTCGTCGGGAACACTGAAGCTTTCTTT
cdr3_length: 13; j_call: TRBJ2-3; clone_size: NA; v_call: TRBV6-1; d_call: NA; cdr3_aa: CASSELRSDTQYF; cdr3_nt: TGTGCCAGCAGTGAATTACGATCAGATACGCAGTATTTT
cdr3_length: 15; j_call: TRBJ1-2; clone_size: NA; v_call: TRBV25-1; d_call: NA; cdr3_aa: CASSESGAANYGYTF; cdr3_nt: TGTGCCAGCAGTGAATCCGGGGCAGCTAACTATGGCTACACCTTC
cdr3_length: 16; j_call: TRBJ2-3; clone_size: NA; v_call: TRBV18; d_call: TRBD2; cdr3_aa: CASSQTASGGADTQYF; cdr3_nt: TGTGCCAGCTCACAAACCGCTAGCGGGGGCGCAGATACGCAGTATTTT
cdr3_length: 12; j_call: TRBJ2-7; clone_size: NA; v_call: TRBV12-3/TRBV12-4; d_call: NA; cdr3_aa: CASSGAAYEQYF; cdr3_nt: TGTGCCAGCAGTGGGGCCGCCTACGAGCAGTACTTC
cdr3_length: 15; j_call: TRBJ2-1; clone_size: NA; v_call: TRBV4-1; d_call: TRBD1; cdr3_aa: CASSQGQGQRYEQFF; cdr3_nt: TGCGCCAGCAGCCAGGGACAGGGGCAGCGGTATGAGCAGTTCTTC
cdr3_length: 15; j_call: TRBJ1-5; clone_size: NA; v_call: TRBV4-1; d_call: NA; cdr3_aa: CASSPEGLYNQPQHF; cdr3_nt: TGCGCCAGCAGCCCCGAGGGACTTTACAATCAGCCCCAGCATTTT
cdr3_length: 13; j_call: TRBJ2-5; clone_size: few; v_call: TRBV2; d_call: TRBD1; cdr3_aa: CASRTQGVKTQYF; cdr3_nt: TGTGCCAGCAGAACCCAGGGGGTAAAGACCCAGTACTTC
cdr3_length: 15; j_call: TRBJ2-7; clone_size: NA; v_call: TRBV7-3; d_call: TRBD2; cdr3_aa: CASSESGGSPYEQYF; cdr3_nt: TGTGCCAGCAGCGAGAGCGGGGGTTCCCCCTACGAGCAGTACTTC
cdr3_length: 15; j_call: TRBJ2-7; clone_size: few; v_call: TRBV7-6; d_call: NA; cdr3_aa: CASSLVPGQTYEQYF; cdr3_nt: TGTGCCAGCAGCTTAGTTCCCGGACAGACCTACGAGCAGTACTTC
cdr3_length: 14; j_call: TRBJ1-6; clone_size: few; v_call: TRBV5-1; d_call: TRBD1; cdr3_aa: CASSLGQGRSPLHF; cdr3_nt: TGCGCCAGCAGCCTAGGACAGGGAAGATCACCCCTCCACTTT
cdr3_length: 17; j_call: TRBJ1-3; clone_size: NA; v_call: TRBV7-3; d_call: TRBD1; cdr3_aa: CASTKLTPRGPGNTIYF; cdr3_nt: TGTGCCAGCACGAAGCTTACACCCAGGGGGCCTGGAAACACCATATATTTT
cdr3_length: 16; j_call: TRBJ1-1; clone_size: NA; v_call: TRBV6-1; d_call: NA; cdr3_aa: CASSEALHGGYAEAFF; cdr3_nt: TGTGCCAGCAGTGAAGCGCTTCATGGGGGGTACGCTGAAGCTTTCTTT
cdr3_length: 16; j_call: TRBJ1-6; clone_size: few; v_call: TRBV28; d_call: NA; cdr3_aa: CASSYLQPEGNSPLHF; cdr3_nt: TGTGCCAGCAGTTACCTTCAACCAGAAGGTAATTCACCCCTCCACTTT
cdr3_length: 15; j_call: TRBJ1-2; clone_size: NA; v_call: TRBV27; d_call: NA; cdr3_aa: CASSSPTRGNYGYTF; cdr3_nt: TGTGCCAGCAGTTCCCCTACCAGGGGTAACTATGGCTACACCTTC
cdr3_length: 16; j_call: TRBJ2-2; clone_size: NA; v_call: TRBV5-1; d_call: NA; cdr3_aa: CASSLVVAANTGELFF; cdr3_nt: TGCGCCAGCAGCTTGGTAGTAGCCGCGAACACCGGGGAGCTGTTTTTT
cdr3_length: 17; j_call: TRBJ1-3; clone_size: medium-sized; v_call: TRBV7-8; d_call: TRBD1; cdr3_aa: CASSLVATGVSGNTIYF; cdr3_nt: TGTGCCAGCAGCTTAGTGGCGACAGGGGTCTCTGGAAACACCATATATTTT
cdr3_length: 17; j_call: TRBJ2-4; clone_size: NA; v_call: TRBV6-1; d_call: TRBD1; cdr3_aa: CASSETAGTAFKNIQYF; cdr3_nt: TGTGCCAGCAGTGAGACCGCCGGGACAGCGTTCAAAAACATTCAGTACTTC
cdr3_length: 16; j_call: TRBJ2-3; clone_size: NA; v_call: TRBV28; d_call: TRBD2; cdr3_aa: CASSPSLAGEGDTQYF; cdr3_nt: TGTGCCAGCAGCCCCTCCCTAGCGGGGGAAGGAGATACGCAGTATTTT
cdr3_length: 14; j_call: TRBJ1-5; clone_size: NA; v_call: TRBV5-1; d_call: TRBD1; cdr3_aa: CASSAQGANQPQHF; cdr3_nt: TGCGCCAGTAGCGCCCAGGGGGCTAATCAGCCCCAGCATTTT
cdr3_length: 15; j_call: TRBJ1-3; clone_size: few; v_call: TRBV28; d_call: NA; cdr3_aa: CASSLSRGAGNTIYF; cdr3_nt: TGTGCCAGCAGTTTAAGCAGGGGTGCTGGAAACACCATATATTTT
cdr3_length: 15; j_call: TRBJ2-2; clone_size: NA; v_call: TRBV27; d_call: TRBD2; cdr3_aa: CASRSGTTNTGELFF; cdr3_nt: TGTGCCAGCAGGTCTGGGACTACAAACACCGGGGAGCTGTTTTTT
cdr3_length: 16; j_call: TRBJ2-1; clone_size: few; v_call: TRBV29-1; d_call: TRBD1; cdr3_aa: CSVPDRGQGSYNEQFF; cdr3_nt: TGCAGCGTTCCGGACAGGGGACAGGGCTCCTACAATGAGCAGTTCTTC
cdr3_length: 13; j_call: TRBJ2-2; clone_size: NA; v_call: TRBV3-1/TRBV3-2; d_call: NA; cdr3_aa: CASSHKLTGELFF; cdr3_nt: TGTGCCAGCAGCCACAAGCTCACCGGGGAGCTGTTTTTT
cdr3_length: 15; j_call: TRBJ1-3; clone_size: NA; v_call: TRBV28; d_call: NA; cdr3_aa: CASSSPPGSGNTIYF; cdr3_nt: TGTGCCAGCAGTTCCCCCCCGGGCTCTGGAAACACCATATATTTT
cdr3_length: 16; j_call: TRBJ2-2; clone_size: few; v_call: TRBV10-1; d_call: NA; cdr3_aa: CASSDPTRGNTGELFF; cdr3_nt: TGCGCCAGCAGTGACCCAACGCGGGGAAACACCGGGGAGCTGTTTTTT
cdr3_length: 15; j_call: TRBJ2-4; clone_size: NA; v_call: TRBV19; d_call: NA; cdr3_aa: CASSIFQAPGRAQYF; cdr3_nt: TGTGCCAGTAGTATATTTCAGGCTCCCGGCCGGGCTCAGTACTTC